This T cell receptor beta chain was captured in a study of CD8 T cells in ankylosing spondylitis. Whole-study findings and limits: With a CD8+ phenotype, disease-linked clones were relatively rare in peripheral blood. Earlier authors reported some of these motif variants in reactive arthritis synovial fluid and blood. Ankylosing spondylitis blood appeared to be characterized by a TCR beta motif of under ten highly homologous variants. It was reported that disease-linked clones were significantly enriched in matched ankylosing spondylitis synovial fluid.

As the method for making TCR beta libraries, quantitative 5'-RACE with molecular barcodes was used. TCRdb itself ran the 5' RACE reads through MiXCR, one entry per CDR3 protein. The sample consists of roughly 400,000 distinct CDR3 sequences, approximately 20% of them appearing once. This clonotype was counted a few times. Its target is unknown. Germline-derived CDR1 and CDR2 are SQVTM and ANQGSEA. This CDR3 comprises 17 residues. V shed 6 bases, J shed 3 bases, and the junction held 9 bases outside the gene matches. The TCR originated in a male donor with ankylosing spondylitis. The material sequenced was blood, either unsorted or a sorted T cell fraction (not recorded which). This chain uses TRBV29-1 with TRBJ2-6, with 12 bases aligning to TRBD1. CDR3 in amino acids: CSVAGTGGAVGANVLTF. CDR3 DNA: TGCAGCGTCGCCGGGACAGGGGGCGCGGTTGGGGCCAACGTCCTGACTTTC.